The rows below give T cell receptor beta chains drawn from one sample of a study of T cells in Graves' hyperthyroidism and ophthalmopathy. TCRdb re-called the multiplex PCR reads through MiXCR, storing one row per CDR3 protein. The data contain around 300,000 distinct CDR3 sequences, 20% to 25% of them singletons. The sample was blood. Receptors originate from a man between 25 and 39 years old with Graves' ophthalmopathy. CDR3s include the opening cysteine and the closing phenylalanine or tryptophan. The order of the fields is CDR3 DNA, CDR3 protein, D gene, J gene, V gene, clone size, CDR3 length. The D gene is left open where the match is weak. Some rows mark clone size as missing; the rest say once, few, many or name a class of expanded clone.

TGCAGTGCTGAGAAAGACGGCAATCAGCCCCAGCATTTT CSAEKDGNQPQHF . TRBJ1-5 TRBV20-1 many 13
TGTGCCAGCAGTCCTATAAGGAGGGTCTCCTACGAGCAGTACTTC CASSPIRRVSYEQYF . TRBJ2-7 TRBV7-9 few 15
TGTGCCTGGAGTTCGGAAATGCAGTTCTTC CAWSSEMQFF . TRBJ2-1 TRBV30 many 10
TGTGCCAGCAGCGTTTATGGGACTAGCGGGAGTATGAATGAGCAGTTCTTC CASSVYGTSGSMNEQFF TRBD2 TRBJ2-1 TRBV9 . 17
TGTGCCAGCAGTTTGACTAGCGGGAGATGTCAGTTCTTC CASSLTSGRCQFF TRBD2 TRBJ2-1 TRBV27 . 13
TGCAGCGTTGAAGTCGGGGGAAGAGAGACCCAGTACTTC CSVEVGGRETQYF . TRBJ2-5 TRBV29-1 . 13
TGTGCCAGCAGTTTAAGAGGGGTTGGGGCCAACGTCCTGACTTTC CASSLRGVGANVLTF . TRBJ2-6 TRBV12-3/TRBV12-4 . 15
TGTGCCAGCAGCCCGGAGGGGGGAGCTAACTATGGCTACACCTTC CASSPEGGANYGYTF . TRBJ1-2 TRBV6-1 many 15
TGTGCCAGCAGCTTACAGGGAGGTCAGCCCCAGCATTTT CASSLQGGQPQHF . TRBJ1-5 TRBV7-3 many 13
TGTGCCAGCAGCGCGCCAGCCGTAGGAAGTGCCTACAATGAGCAGTTCTTC CASSAPAVGSAYNEQFF . TRBJ2-1 TRBV7-9 few 17
TGTGCCAGCAGTTATGTAACACCTGAGATATACAATGAGCAGTTCTTC CASSYVTPEIYNEQFF . TRBJ2-1 TRBV6-1 many 16
TGTGCCAGCAGCCTCCTTCCCAAGGACACTGAAGCTTTCTTT CASSLLPKDTEAFF . TRBJ1-1 TRBV3-1 many 14
TGCAGCGTTGGCTCCTACAATGAGCAGTTCTTC CSVGSYNEQFF . TRBJ2-1 TRBV29-1 . 11
TGTGCCAGCAGCCCGAGACAGGGCGGTGAAGCTTTCTTT CASSPRQGGEAFF TRBD1 TRBJ1-1 TRBV7-9 . 13
TGTGCCATTAAAACTAGTAGCCACAATGAGCAGTTCTTC CAIKTSSHNEQFF . TRBJ2-1 TRBV10-3 . 13
TGTGCCAGCAGCTATCTAGCGGGAGGTGGGGATGAGCAGTTCTTC CASSYLAGGGDEQFF TRBD2 TRBJ2-1 TRBV5-8 . 15
TGTGCCAGCAGTGATCAGACAGGTGCCGGGGAGCTGTTTTTT CASSDQTGAGELFF . TRBJ2-2 TRBV28 few 14
TGTGCCAGCAGCTTACACCGATCTGGAAACACCATATATTTT CASSLHRSGNTIYF . TRBJ1-3 TRBV7-9 . 14
TGTGCCAGCAGCCCGGGACTACAGAACACCGGGGAGCTGTTTTTT CASSPGLQNTGELFF TRBD2 TRBJ2-2 TRBV11-3 many 15
TGTGCCAGCAGTTTACGGTGGAATAATTCACCCCTCCACTTT CASSLRWNNSPLHF . TRBJ1-6 TRBV28 many 14
TGTGCCAGCAGCAGCCAGCTAGCGGGAGTAGGAGATACGCAGTATTTT CASSSQLAGVGDTQYF TRBD2 TRBJ2-3 TRBV3-1 . 16
TGTGCCAGCAGTCGACCTACTAACGCAGATACGCAGTATTTT CASSRPTNADTQYF . TRBJ2-3 TRBV27 . 14
TGCGGTGCAACTACAGGGGTTACTAATCAGCCCCAGCATTTT CGATTGVTNQPQHF TRBD1 TRBJ1-5 TRBV20-1 . 14
TGTGCCTGGACCAAGCAGGGGGCTGCTGGAAACACCATATATTTT CAWTKQGAAGNTIYF TRBD1 TRBJ1-3 TRBV30 . 15
TGTGCCAGCACTATAACGGTGGGAAACACCATATATTTT CASTITVGNTIYF . TRBJ1-3 TRBV12-3/TRBV12-4 few 13
TGTGCCAGCAAATCCTCAGGGGGCTCTTTTCAGCCCCAGCATTTT CASKSSGGSFQPQHF TRBD1 TRBJ1-5 TRBV28 . 15
TGTGCCAGTAGTATAGATCCAAGGGATACGCAGTATTTT CASSIDPRDTQYF . TRBJ2-3 TRBV19 . 13
TGCGCCAGCCATCAGGTTTCGACAGATACGCAGTATTTT CASHQVSTDTQYF . TRBJ2-3 TRBV5-1 . 13
TGTGCCAGCAGCTTAGATGGCAATCGACGCTACACCTTC CASSLDGNRRYTF . TRBJ1-2 TRBV7-9 few 13
TGTGCCAGCAGTTTCAGAGGGGGTGCCGGGGAGCTGTTTTTT CASSFRGGAGELFF . TRBJ2-2 TRBV12-3/TRBV12-4 . 14
TGTGCCAGCAGTCCGTCGAGTTTTGATACGCAGTATTTT CASSPSSFDTQYF . TRBJ2-3 TRBV12-3/TRBV12-4 few 13
TGTGCCAGCAGTTGGAGGCAGGACTACGAGCAGTACTTC CASSWRQDYEQYF . TRBJ2-7 TRBV6-1 few 13
TGTGCCAGCAGCTTACAGGGTACTTACACTGAAGCTTTCTTT CASSLQGTYTEAFF . TRBJ1-1 TRBV13 . 14
TGTGCCAGCAGCCGTGACAGGGGATCGTACATTCAGTACTTC CASSRDRGSYIQYF TRBD1 TRBJ2-4 TRBV7-9 . 14
TGTGCCAGTAGTATAGGAGAAACGAGCCTAGCGGGATCAGATACGCAGTATTTT CASSIGETSLAGSDTQYF TRBD2 TRBJ2-3 TRBV19 few 18